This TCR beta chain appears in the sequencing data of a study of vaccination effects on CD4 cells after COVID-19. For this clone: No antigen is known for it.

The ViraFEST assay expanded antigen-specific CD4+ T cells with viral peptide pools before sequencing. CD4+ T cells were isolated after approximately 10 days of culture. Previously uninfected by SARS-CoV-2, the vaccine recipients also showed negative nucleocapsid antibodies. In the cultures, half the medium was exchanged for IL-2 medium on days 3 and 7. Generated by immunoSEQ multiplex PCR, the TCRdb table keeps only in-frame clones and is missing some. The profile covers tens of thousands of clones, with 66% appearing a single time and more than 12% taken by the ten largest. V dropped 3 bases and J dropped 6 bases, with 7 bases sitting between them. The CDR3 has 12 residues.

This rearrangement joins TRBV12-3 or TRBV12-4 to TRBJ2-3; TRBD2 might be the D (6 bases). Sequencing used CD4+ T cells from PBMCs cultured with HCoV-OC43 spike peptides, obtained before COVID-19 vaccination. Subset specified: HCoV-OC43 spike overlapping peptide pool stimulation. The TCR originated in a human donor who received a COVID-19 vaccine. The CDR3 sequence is CASSFAGDTQYF. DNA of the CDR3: TGTGCCAGCAGTTTCGCGGGGGATACGCAGTATTTT.